This passage covers 7 T cell receptor beta chains from one sample sequenced in a study of T cell responses to AZD1222 COVID-19 vaccine. Assay used: immunoSEQ multiplex PCR; TCRdb lists only in-frame clones, some missing. In the table there are 150,000 to 200,000 clones, more than 85% of which are singletons. This specimen was peripheral blood, taken on day 0 of AZD1222 vaccination. The receptor source for this set is an adult in good health.

The rearrangement uses TRBV6-6 and TRBJ1-2; 7 nucleotides match TRBD1. The junction had 4 bases not matched to a gene; V was cut back by 5 bases and J by 7 bases. The germline CDR1 and CDR2 sequences are MNHNY and SVGAGI (reference sequence). The CDR3 consists of 12 residues. The CDR3 is CASSQTGIGYTF. CDR3 sequence (DNA): TGTGCCAGCAGTCAGACAGGGATTGGCTACACCTTC.

This sequence joins TRBV30 and TRBJ1-6; D gene uncertain. The germline V and J ends were trimmed by 1 base and 9 bases, with 19 bases remaining between them. This CDR3 is 16 amino acids long. Looked up from germline, CDR1 is GTSNPN and CDR2 is SVGIG (reference sequence). This CDR3 is CAWSALPLRWASPLHF. For the CDR3, the DNA is TGTGCCTGGAGTGCCCTACCTCTTCGGTGGGCTTCACCCCTCCACTTT.

The chain carries TRBV4-1 and TRBJ2-7, with 9 bases matching TRBD1. CDR1 is MGHRA, CDR2 YSYEKL, per germline. V lost 0 bases and J lost 5; bases outside the gene matches: 5. The CDR3 consists of 15 residues. The CDR3 protein is CASSQDGQGYNEQYF. The CDR3 bases are TGCGCCAGCAGCCAAGATGGACAGGGGTACAACGAGCAGTACTTC.

The CDR3 reads CASSPQPDSPLHF. The CDR3 coding sequence is TGTGCCAGCTCACCCCAGCCGGACTCACCCCTCCACTTT. This chain links TRBV18 with TRBJ1-6; D not resolved. Germline V CDR1 and CDR2: KGHSH, LQKENI. The CDR3 has 13 amino acids. V was trimmed by 3 bases and J by 10 bases, leaving 10 bases between them.

The J gene is TRBJ2-1, the V gene TRBV7-9; 12 positions match TRBD2. The germline V gene encodes CDR1 SEHNR and CDR2 FQNEAQ (reference sequence). The junction had 11 bases not matched to a gene; V was cut back by 5 bases and J by 0 bases. The CDR3 contains 19 residues. DNA of the CDR3: TGTGCCAGCAGCCATCCGACTAGCGGGAGCCATTCCTCCTACAATGAGCAGTTCTTC. As protein: CASSHPTSGSHSSYNEQFF. Using reference TRBV7-9 and TRBJ2-1 for the parts outside the CDR3, the full variable domain is DTGVSQNPRHKITKRGQNVTFRCDPISEHNRLYWYRQTLGQGPEFLTYFQNEAQLEKSRLLSDRFSAERPKGSFSTLEIQRTEQGDSAMYLCASSHPTSGSHSSYNEQFFGPGTRLTVL.

A single count supports this clone. This chain joins TRBV5-6 and TRBJ2-5, with 8 bases that match TRBD1. The CDR3 extends over 14 amino acids. Germline values: CDR1 SGHDT, CDR2 YYEEEE. The ends lost 3 bases at V and 7 bases at J; junction bases unmatched: 8. CDR3 loop: CASSSGQARGTQYF. DNA of the CDR3: TGTGCCAGCAGCTCGGGACAGGCCAGGGGGACCCAGTACTTC.

The J gene is TRBJ2-1, the V gene TRBV7-3, with unresolved D. In germline, CDR1 is SGHTA, CDR2 FQGTGA. V was shortened by 1 base and J by 0 bases, with 7 bases between the two germline ends. CDR3 length equals 15 residues. The CDR3 sequence is CASSLISDSYNEQFF. DNA for the CDR3: TGTGCCAGCAGCTTAATCTCGGACTCCTACAATGAGCAGTTCTTC.